A single sample is the source of the 15 T cell receptor beta chains below, sequenced in a study of shared clonotypes between healthy human individuals. Sequenced by immunoSEQ multiplex PCR; TCRdb stores in-frame clones only, minus some. This sample has roughly 2 million clones, with around 95% found just once. The sample taken for sequencing was naive CD4+ T cells sorted from blood. Subset defined: CD45RA+ positively selected. The receptors derive from a man younger than 35 in good health.

V usage is TRBV30 and J usage is TRBJ2-3, with D possibly matching TRBD2 (7 bases). The CDR3 sequence is 14 residues long. CDR1 and CDR2 (germline): GTSNPN, SVGIG (reference sequence). V was shortened by 0 bases and J by 6 bases, with 13 bases between the two germline ends. CDR3 in DNA: TGTGCCTGGAGTGTACTCAGGGGAGGGGATACGCAGTATTTT. Residues: CAWSVLRGGDTQYF.

This chain connects TRBV6-1 to TRBJ1-5; 9 bases map to TRBD1. This CDR3 has 13 residues. Germline V gene data show CDR1 as MNHNS and CDR2 as SASEGT. Trimming removed 11 bases from V and 5 bases from J; junction bases left unmatched: 7. CDR3 coding DNA: TGTGCCTGCGGGACAGGGATTTATCAGCCCCAGCATTTT. Translated: CACGTGIYQPQHF.

The chain couples TRBV5-1 to TRBJ2-7, with TRBD1 identical over 10 bases. Germline V gene data show CDR1 as SGHRS and CDR2 as YFSETQ. V shed 0 bases and J 6 bases; nucleotides not matched to a gene: 9. The CDR3 is 16 residues long. The CDR3 loop reads CASSLAAGTGVSEQYF. The CDR3 nucleotides are TGCGCCAGCAGCTTGGCCGCCGGGACAGGGGTCTCCGAGCAGTACTTC.

The chain has TRBV5-3 and TRBJ1-1; 9 bases agree with TRBD1. TRBV5-3 is known as an ORF, though its function is uncertain. The CDR3 is 15 amino acids. The junction had 6 bases not matched to a gene; V was cut back by 1 base and J by 5 bases. In DNA, the CDR3 is TGTGCCAGAAGCTTGTTGGGACAGGGTGAAACTGAAGCTTTCTTT. Protein product: CARSLLGQGETEAFF.

This rearrangement joins TRBV7-2 to TRBJ2-7, with 9 bases fitting TRBD2. There are 16 residues in the CDR3. Germline lookup yields CDR1 SGHTA and CDR2 FQGNSA. Trimming at V came to 1 base and at J to 2 bases, leaving 6 bases not matched to a gene. Written as DNA, the CDR3 is TGTGCCAGCAGCTTAGGGGCGGGGGGGCCCCCCTACGAGCAGTACTTC. It translates to CASSLGAGGPPYEQYF.

The rearrangement uses TRBV7-9 and TRBJ1-1; D is possibly TRBD1 (5 bases). The CDR3 totals 15 residues. Looked up from germline, CDR1 is SEHNR and CDR2 is FQNEAQ (reference sequence). Deletions cut 1 base from V and 1 base from J, with 10 bases between. The CDR3 protein is CASSLVGGWNTEAFF. The CDR3 DNA is TGTGCCAGCAGCTTAGTCGGGGGTTGGAACACTGAAGCTTTCTTT.

The chain is built from TRBV28 and TRBJ2-7; 8 positions agree with TRBD2. The germline CDR1 and CDR2 sequences are MDHEN and SYDVKM. CDR3 length: 14 amino acids. J lost 1 base, V lost 6 bases, and 5 bases had no gene match. In nucleotides, the CDR3 is TGTGCCAGCAGGACGGGAGGGGAGTCCTACGAGCAGTACTTC. It translates to CASRTGGESYEQYF.

V is TRBV25-1 and J is TRBJ2-3; D perhaps matches TRBD2 (6 bases). V lost 4 bases and J 10 bases, leaving 9 bases between the germline ends. Looked up from germline, CDR1 is MGHDK and CDR2 is SYGVNS. This CDR3 comprises 11 residues. Here the CDR3 DNA reads TGTGCCAGCAGTGTCCCGGGGGCGCAGTATTTT. Amino acid sequence: CASSVPGAQYF.

The rearrangement links TRBV20-1 to TRBJ2-1, with no clear D. The CDR3 covers 11 residues. Germline CDR1 is DFQATT and CDR2 is SNEGSKA (reference sequence). Trimming took off 5 bases at V and 4 bases at J, with 6 bases between the two ends. The CDR3 DNA is TGCAGTGCTTCACCTTACAATGAGCAGTTCTTC. Residues: CSASPYNEQFF.

This clone was seen just once. Other DNA variants within this sample encode the same CDR3. This chain joins TRBV5-1 and TRBJ1-1, with 8 bases aligning to TRBD1. The CDR3 is 14 amino acids. CDR1 and CDR2 from the germline V gene are SGHRS and YFSETQ. J lost 2 bases, V lost 2 bases, and 2 bases had no gene match. As DNA, the CDR3 is TGCGCCAGCAGCTTTTCAGGGGGCAACACTGAAGCTTTCTTT. As protein: CASSFSGGNTEAFF.

CDR3 sequence (DNA): TGCGCCAGCAGCTTGGGCCCCGGGACTAGCGGGAGCACAGATACGCAGTATTTT. It codes for CASSLGPGTSGSTDTQYF. V gene TRBV5-1 combines with J gene TRBJ2-3; 12 bases agree with TRBD2. Germline V gene sequence: CDR1 SGHRS, CDR2 YFSETQ. The CDR3 extends over 18 amino acids. Unmatched junction bases numbered 5, after V lost 0 bases and J lost 0 bases.

This clone was detected once. CDR3 DNA: TGTGCCAGCAGCTTAGTGTCTAGCGGGAGGGGGATGGGTGAGCAGTTCTTC. The encoded protein is CASSLVSSGRGMGEQFF. The chain uses TRBV7-2 and TRBJ2-1; 12 nucleotides agree with TRBD2. Germline V gene data show CDR1 as SGHTA and CDR2 as FQGNSA. Unmatched junction bases numbered 10, after V lost 1 base and J lost 9 bases. The CDR3 is 17 residues long.

The chain links TRBV10-3 to TRBJ1-1, with 7 bases lining up with TRBD1. There are 14 residues in the CDR3. With V trimmed by 4 bases and J by 1 base, 3 bases remained unmatched. Germline V gives CDR1 ENHRY, CDR2 SYGVKD. The CDR3 bases are TGTGCCATCAGTGCAGGGGGAGGGAACACTGAAGCTTTCTTT. As protein: CAISAGGGNTEAFF.

The chain has TRBV7-9 and TRBJ2-2; a possible D gene is TRBD1 (6 bases). Trimming left V 9 bases short and J 1 base short, with 12 bases between. The CDR3 sequence is 14 residues long. CDR1 and CDR2 from the germline V gene are SEHNR and FQNEAQ (reference sequence). Here the CDR3 DNA reads TGTGCCAGAGAGAAACAGGGGAACACCGGGGAGCTGTTTTTT. This sequence encodes CAREKQGNTGELFF.

V is TRBV2 and J is TRBJ2-5; D perhaps matches TRBD2 (6 bases). CDR1 and CDR2 from the germline V gene are SNHLY and FYNNEI. This CDR3 has 15 amino acids. The germline V and J ends were trimmed by 4 bases and 7 bases, with 19 bases remaining between them. CDR3 in amino acids: CASSGGTQTRGTQYF. In DNA form, the CDR3 reads TGTGCCAGCAGTGGAGGGACTCAAACCCGAGGGACCCAGTACTTC.